This TCR beta chain was identified in a study of cytomegalovirus exposure and HLA in healthy donors. Broader study findings: Later, an analysis showed that TCR beta chains associated with HLA were more clonally expanded than others that were equally common. There were about 160 TCR beta chains listed as cytomegalovirus-associated. Association of approximately 18,000 TCR beta sequences with HLA alleles was found at 0.05 false discovery rate in a later analysis.

Use of 60 Vbeta and 13 Jbeta primers characterized the PCR. Repertoires were generated with immunoSEQ multiplex PCR, while TCRdb's copy carries only in-frame clones and drops some. The data hold some 120,000 clones, with 80% observed a single time. This CDR3 comprises 15 residues. V was shortened by 3 bases and J by 5 bases, with 13 bases between the two germline ends. The germline gives CDR1 KGHSH, CDR2 LQKENI. Notes on this clone: Antigen unknown.

Sequencing used PBMCs. The source of this sequence is a man aged 25 to 45 in good health and CMV-seronegative. The chain combines TRBV18 with TRBJ2-2, with D possibly matching TRBD2 (6 bases). CDR3 in DNA: TGTGCCAGCTCACCGCCGGGACTTCGGACCGGGGAGCTGTTTTTT. Translation: CASSPPGLRTGELFF.